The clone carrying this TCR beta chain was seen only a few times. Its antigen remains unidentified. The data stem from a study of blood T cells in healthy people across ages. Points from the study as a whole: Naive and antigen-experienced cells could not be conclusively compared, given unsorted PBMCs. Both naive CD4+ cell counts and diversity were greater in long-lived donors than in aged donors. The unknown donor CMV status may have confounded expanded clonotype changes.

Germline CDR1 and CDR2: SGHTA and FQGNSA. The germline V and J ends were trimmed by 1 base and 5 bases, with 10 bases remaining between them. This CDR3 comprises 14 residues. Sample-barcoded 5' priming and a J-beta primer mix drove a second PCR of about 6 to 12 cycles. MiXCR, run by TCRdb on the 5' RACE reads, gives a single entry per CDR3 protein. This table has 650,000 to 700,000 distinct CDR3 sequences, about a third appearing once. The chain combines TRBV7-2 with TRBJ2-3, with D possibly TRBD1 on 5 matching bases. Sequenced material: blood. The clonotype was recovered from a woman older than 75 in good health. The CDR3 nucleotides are TGTGCCAGCAGCTTAGATAGGGGTTTAGATACGCAGTATTTT. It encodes CASSLDRGLDTQYF.